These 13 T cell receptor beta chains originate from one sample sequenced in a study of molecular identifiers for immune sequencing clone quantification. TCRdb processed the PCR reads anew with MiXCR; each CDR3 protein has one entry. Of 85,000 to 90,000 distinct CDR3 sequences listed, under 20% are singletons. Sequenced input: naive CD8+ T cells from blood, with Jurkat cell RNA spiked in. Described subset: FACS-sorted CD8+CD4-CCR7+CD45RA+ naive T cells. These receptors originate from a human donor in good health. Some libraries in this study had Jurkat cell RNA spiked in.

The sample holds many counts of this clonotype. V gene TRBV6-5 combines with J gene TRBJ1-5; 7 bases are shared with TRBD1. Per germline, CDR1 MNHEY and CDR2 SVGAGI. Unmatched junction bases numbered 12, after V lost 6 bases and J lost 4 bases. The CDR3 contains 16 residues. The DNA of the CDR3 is TGTGCCAGCAGCCCATCTATGGGACAGACGAATCAGCCCCAGCATTTT. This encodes CASSPSMGQTNQPQHF.

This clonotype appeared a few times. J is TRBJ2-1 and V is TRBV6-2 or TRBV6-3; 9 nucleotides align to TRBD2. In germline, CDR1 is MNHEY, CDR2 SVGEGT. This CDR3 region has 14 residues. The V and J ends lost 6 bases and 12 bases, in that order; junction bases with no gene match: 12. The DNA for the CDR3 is TGTGCCAGCAGCCCCATAGCGGGGGACTGGGGGCAGTTCTTC. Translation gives CASSPIAGDWGQFF.

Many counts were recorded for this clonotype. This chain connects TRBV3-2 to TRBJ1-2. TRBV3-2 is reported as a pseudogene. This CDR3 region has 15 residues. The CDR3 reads CASSQVKRNNYGYTF. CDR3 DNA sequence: TGTGCCAGCAGCCAAGTAAAAAGAAATAACTATGGCTACACCTTC.

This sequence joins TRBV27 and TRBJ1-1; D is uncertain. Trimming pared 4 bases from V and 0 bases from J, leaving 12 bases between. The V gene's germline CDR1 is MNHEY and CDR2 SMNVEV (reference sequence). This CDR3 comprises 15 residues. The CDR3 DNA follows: TGTGCCAGCAGTTCCCGGGAGGCGATGAACACTGAAGCTTTCTTT. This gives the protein CASSSREAMNTEAFF.

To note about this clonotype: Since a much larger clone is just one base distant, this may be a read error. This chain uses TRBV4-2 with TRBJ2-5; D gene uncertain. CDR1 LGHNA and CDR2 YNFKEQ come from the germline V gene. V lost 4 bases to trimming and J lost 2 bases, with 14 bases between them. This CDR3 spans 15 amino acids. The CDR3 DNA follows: TGTGCCAGCAGCCGAGAACGAGCCAGTCAAGAGACCCAGTACTTC. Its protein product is CASSRERASQETQYF.

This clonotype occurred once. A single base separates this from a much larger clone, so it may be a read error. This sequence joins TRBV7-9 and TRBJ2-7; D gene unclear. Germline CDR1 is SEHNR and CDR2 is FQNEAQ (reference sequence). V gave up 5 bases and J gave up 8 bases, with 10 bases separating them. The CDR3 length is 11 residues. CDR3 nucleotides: TGTGCCAGCAGCCTAGGGAACAAGCAGTACTTC. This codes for CASSLGNKQYF. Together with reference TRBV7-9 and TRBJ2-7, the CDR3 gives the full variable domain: DTGVSQNPRHKITKRGQNVTFRCDPISEHNRLYWYRQTLGQGPEFLTYFQNEAQLEKSRLLSDRFSAERPKGSFSTLEIQRTEQGDSAMYLCASSLGNKQYFGPGTRLTVT.

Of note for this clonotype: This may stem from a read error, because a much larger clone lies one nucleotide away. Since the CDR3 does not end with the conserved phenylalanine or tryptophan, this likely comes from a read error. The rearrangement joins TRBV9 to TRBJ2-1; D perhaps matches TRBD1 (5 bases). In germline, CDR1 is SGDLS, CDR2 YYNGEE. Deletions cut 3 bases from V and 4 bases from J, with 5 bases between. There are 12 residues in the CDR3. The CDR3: CASSAGYNEQFL. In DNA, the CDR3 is TGTGCCAGCAGCGCAGGGTACAATGAGCAGTTCCTC.

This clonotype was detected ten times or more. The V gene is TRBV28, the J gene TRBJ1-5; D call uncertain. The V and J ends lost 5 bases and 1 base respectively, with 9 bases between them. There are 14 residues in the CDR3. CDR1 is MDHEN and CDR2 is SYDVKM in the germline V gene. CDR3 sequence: CASSATGSNQPQHF. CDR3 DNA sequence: TGTGCCAGCAGTGCCACGGGGAGCAATCAGCCCCAGCATTTT.

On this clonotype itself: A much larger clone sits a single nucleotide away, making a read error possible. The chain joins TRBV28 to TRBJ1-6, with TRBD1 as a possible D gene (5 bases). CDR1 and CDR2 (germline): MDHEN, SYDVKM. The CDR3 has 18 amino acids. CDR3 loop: CASTLRGSWTRGNSPLHF. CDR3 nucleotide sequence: TGTGCCAGCACTTTAAGGGGCTCCTGGACAAGGGGCAATTCACCCCTCCACTTT.

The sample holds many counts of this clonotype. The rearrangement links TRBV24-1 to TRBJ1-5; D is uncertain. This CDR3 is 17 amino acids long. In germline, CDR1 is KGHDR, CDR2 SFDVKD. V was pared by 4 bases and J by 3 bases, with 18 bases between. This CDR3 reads CATSDNDMGWHNQPQHF. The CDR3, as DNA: TGTGCCACCAGTGACAACGACATGGGGTGGCACAATCAGCCCCAGCATTTT.

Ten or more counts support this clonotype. This chain's CDR3 is CSARVGFGNSNQPQHF. CDR3 coding DNA: TGCAGTGCTAGGGTGGGGTTCGGTAATAGCAATCAGCCCCAGCATTTT. V usage is TRBV20-1 and J usage is TRBJ1-5; the D is unclear. Germline V gene lookup returns CDR1 DFQATT and CDR2 SNEGSKA (reference sequence). The V gene lost 3 bases and the J gene lost 0 bases, with 15 bases spanning the gap. The CDR3 runs 16 residues.

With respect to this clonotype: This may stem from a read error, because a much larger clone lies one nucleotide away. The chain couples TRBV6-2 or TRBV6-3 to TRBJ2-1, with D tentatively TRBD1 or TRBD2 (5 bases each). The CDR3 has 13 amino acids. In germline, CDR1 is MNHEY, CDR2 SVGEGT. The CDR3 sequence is CASSPLLRGEQLF. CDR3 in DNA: TGTGCCAGCAGTCCGCTATTGAGGGGTGAGCAGCTCTTC.

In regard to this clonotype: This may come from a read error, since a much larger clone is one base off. CDR3 DNA sequence: TGTGCCAGCAGGACGCTGGGCACCATATATTTT. Residues: CASRTLGTIYF. The rearrangement uses TRBV6-5 and TRBJ1-3; D is unclear. V shed 6 bases and J shed 9 bases, with 9 bases lying between them. CDR3 length: 11 amino acids. Germline V gene sequence: CDR1 MNHEY, CDR2 SVGAGI.